This T cell receptor (beta chain) was observed in a study of cytomegalovirus exposure and HLA in healthy donors. Whole-study findings and limits: What was likely a sequencing artifact was a cluster of highly shared sequence variants.

The CDR3 totals 14 residues. Germline V gene sequence: CDR1 SGHTA, CDR2 FQGNSA. V lost 5 bases to trimming and J lost 5 bases; unmatched junction nucleotides: 4. This clone was found a few times. The antigen remains unidentified. Samples came from healthy bone marrow donors. Primers: 60 Vbeta forward and 13 Jbeta reverse. Original analysis: As a later analysis found, there were 80 million or so unique TCR beta chains, of which roughly 11 million were shared. Clones were sequenced by immunoSEQ multiplex PCR, and TCRdb holds only the in-frame ones, with some missing. D and trimming were read from the DNA, whereas the V and J calls and clone size are those reported in that table. The data show some 150,000 clones, approximately 10% seen once.

The chain links TRBV7-2 to TRBJ2-2; 8 positions agree with TRBD2. The receptor was derived from a woman in her forties in good health and CMV-seropositive. The sample comprised PBMCs. The CDR3 sequence: CASSPTSGTGELFF. The CDR3 coding sequence is TGTGCCAGCAGCCCTACTAGCGGAACCGGGGAGCTGTTTTTT.